These T cell receptor beta chains were read from a single sample in a study of shared clonotypes between healthy human individuals. Using immunoSEQ multiplex PCR, the repertoire was profiled, and TCRdb retains in-frame clones only, with some absent. The sample lists 2.5 million or so clones, more than 80% seen once, with about 0.13% in the top ten. The source material was naive CD4+ T cells sorted from blood. These receptor sequences come from a man between 18 and 29 years old in good health. CDR3s include the opening cysteine and the closing phenylalanine or tryptophan. D genes are given only for firm matches. Part of the rows lack a size; the others show once, few, many or a class for expanded clones.

>14|TRBJ2-1|-|TRBD1|TRBV2
TGTGCCAGCAGCCAACAGGGGGCCTACAATGAGCAGTTCTTC
CASSQQGAYNEQFF
>16|TRBJ2-2|-|TRBD1|TRBV7-9
TGTGCCAGCAGCCGAAAGGGACAGGCGAACACCGGGGAGCTGTTTTTT
CASSRKGQANTGELFF
>13|TRBJ1-2|-|TRBD1|TRBV2
TGTGCCAGCGGCAGGGGGTCTAACTATGGCTACACCTTC
CASGRGSNYGYTF
>13|TRBJ2-4|-|TRBD1|TRBV6-5
TGTGCCAGAATAACAGGGGGCGAAAACATTCAGTACTTC
CARITGGENIQYF
>14|TRBJ2-7|-|TRBD2|TRBV30
TGTGCCTGGGCCGGGGGGGGCTACTCCTACGAGCAGTACTTC
CAWAGGGYSYEQYF
>14|TRBJ2-3|-|-|TRBV11-2
TGTGCCAGCCATGATCTAGGCGCCCCAGATACGCAGTATTTT
CASHDLGAPDTQYF
>13|TRBJ2-3|-|-|TRBV27
TGTGCCAGCAGTCCCCGAGGTCCAGATACGCAGTATTTT
CASSPRGPDTQYF
>14|TRBJ2-5|-|-|TRBV5-1
TGCGCCAGCAGCCTGCCTCCCCCACAAGAGACCCAGTACTTC
CASSLPPPQETQYF
>18|TRBJ1-6|-|-|TRBV28
TGTGCCAGCAGTTTACGATGGGTCCGGAGATCCGGGAATTCACCCCTCCACTTT
CASSLRWVRRSGNSPLHF
>14|TRBJ1-1|-|TRBD1|TRBV6-5
TGTGCCAGCAGTGTTAAACAGGGGGACACTGAAGCTTTCTTT
CASSVKQGDTEAFF
>16|TRBJ2-2|-|TRBD2|TRBV29-1
TGCAGCGTTGTAGGTAGCGGGAGTAACTTGGCCGGGGAGCTGTTTTTT
CSVVGSGSNLAGELFF
>15|TRBJ1-1|-|TRBD1|TRBV11-2
TGTGCCAGCAGCTCTCAGACAGGGGCGAACACTGAAGCTTTCTTT
CASSSQTGANTEAFF
>14|TRBJ1-2|once|TRBD1|TRBV5-1
TGCGCCAGCAGCCCGGACAGGGGGATGCCTGGCTACACCTTC
CASSPDRGMPGYTF
>11|TRBJ2-4|-|-|TRBV20-1
TGCAGTGCGGGGCGGTGGGACATTCAGTACTTC
CSAGRWDIQYF
>12|TRBJ2-5|once|-|TRBV2
TGTGCCGGACAAAAGGGGGGAGAGACCCAGTACTTC
CAGQKGGETQYF
>16|TRBJ1-2|-|-|TRBV4-3
TGCGCCAGCAGCCCAGAGGAGGGGGGATGGGAATATGGCTACACCTTC
CASSPEEGGWEYGYTF
>17|TRBJ1-1|-|-|TRBV5-4
TGTGCCAGCAGCTTGGGGGGTGATATTTTTAGGAACACTGAAGCTTTCTTT
CASSLGGDIFRNTEAFF
>14|TRBJ2-5|-|TRBD2|TRBV5-4
TGTGCCAGCAGCCCTTCGGGGGGGCGGGAGACCCAGTACTTC
CASSPSGGRETQYF
>13|TRBJ1-2|-|-|TRBV6-5
TGTGCCAGCAGCCGGACTTCAAACTATGGCTACACCTTC
CASSRTSNYGYTF
>18|TRBJ2-1|-|-|TRBV14
TGTGCCAGCAGCCAAGAGTGGTTGGAGGGACGCTCCTACAATGAGCAGTTCTTC
CASSQEWLEGRSYNEQFF
>16|TRBJ2-5|-|-|TRBV6-1
TGTGCCAGCAGTGACGCAGGGGCGATTTCCCAAGAGACCCAGTACTTC
CASSDAGAISQETQYF
>15|TRBJ2-7|-|-|TRBV6-6
TGTGCCAGCAGTTACTCGAAGGGGACTGGCTACGAGCAGTACTTC
CASSYSKGTGYEQYF
>15|TRBJ2-3|-|-|TRBV15
TGTGCCACCAGCGGGGAAGAGTTAGGCACAGATACGCAGTATTTT
CATSGEELGTDTQYF
>14|TRBJ1-6|-|-|TRBV28
TGTGCCAGCCGGGGGACACCGAATAATTCACCCCTCCACTTT
CASRGTPNNSPLHF
>14|TRBJ1-6|-|-|TRBV6-6
TGTGCCAGCAGTCGGGACGAGCGTTATTCACCCCTCCACTTT
CASSRDERYSPLHF
>15|TRBJ2-5|-|-|TRBV9
TGTGCCAGCAGCGTAGTCGGTGGAGACGAAGAGACCCAGTACTTC
CASSVVGGDEETQYF
>15|TRBJ1-1|-|-|TRBV6-5
TGTGCCAGCAGTTACTCCTTAGTCGAGAACCGTGAAGCTTTCTTT
CASSYSLVENREAFF
>15|TRBJ2-2|once|-|TRBV5-5
TGTGCCAGCAGCGGGGGCAGGACGAACACCGGGGAGCTGTTTTTT
CASSGGRTNTGELFF
>15|TRBJ2-6|-|-|TRBV2
TGTGCCAGCAAACAAAGACTATCTGGGGCCAACGTCCTGACTTTC
CASKQRLSGANVLTF
>14|TRBJ2-7|-|-|TRBV19
TGTGCCAGTAGCACACAGGTCCCGCCTTACGAGCAGTACTTC
CASSTQVPPYEQYF
>15|TRBJ1-4|-|-|TRBV6-5
TGTGCCAGCAGTTCCCTGGCTGCAACTAATGAAAAACTGTTTTTT
CASSSLAATNEKLFF
>14|TRBJ2-7|once|TRBD1|TRBV7-9
TGTGCCAGCAGCGTCGACAAGGGGGCCAACGAGCAGTACTTC
CASSVDKGANEQYF
>15|TRBJ2-7|few|TRBD1|TRBV19
TGTGCCAGTAGTACTCAGGGACAGGGGATCTACGAGCAGTACTTC
CASSTQGQGIYEQYF